This TCR beta chain was captured by sequencing in a study of early T cells in non-severe SARS-CoV-2 infection. This clonotype occurred a few times. Its antigen remains unknown. Each cDNA molecule carried a unique molecular identifier. TCRdb re-analysed the 5' RACE reads in MiXCR, keeping a single row per CDR3 protein. The data hold 40,000 to 55,000 distinct CDR3 sequences, with less than 30% observed a single time. The CDR3 loop spans 13 amino acids. V shed 11 bases and J shed 1 base, with 13 bases lying between them. CDR1 MNHEY and CDR2 SVGAGI come from the germline V gene. Findings and caveats of the study: Private and CD4 specificities were missed by VDJdb matching, skewed to anti-spike CD8.

The chain carries TRBV6-5 and TRBJ2-3; tentatively, D is TRBD2 (6 bases). This TCR was recovered from an adult who was a healthcare worker with PCR-confirmed SARS-CoV-2 infection or an uninfected control (not recorded which). Sequencing used whole blood, obtained at baseline. The CDR3 here is CAAGRGRTDTQYF. CDR3 bases: TGTGCCGCGGGGCGGGGACGCACAGATACGCAGTATTTT.